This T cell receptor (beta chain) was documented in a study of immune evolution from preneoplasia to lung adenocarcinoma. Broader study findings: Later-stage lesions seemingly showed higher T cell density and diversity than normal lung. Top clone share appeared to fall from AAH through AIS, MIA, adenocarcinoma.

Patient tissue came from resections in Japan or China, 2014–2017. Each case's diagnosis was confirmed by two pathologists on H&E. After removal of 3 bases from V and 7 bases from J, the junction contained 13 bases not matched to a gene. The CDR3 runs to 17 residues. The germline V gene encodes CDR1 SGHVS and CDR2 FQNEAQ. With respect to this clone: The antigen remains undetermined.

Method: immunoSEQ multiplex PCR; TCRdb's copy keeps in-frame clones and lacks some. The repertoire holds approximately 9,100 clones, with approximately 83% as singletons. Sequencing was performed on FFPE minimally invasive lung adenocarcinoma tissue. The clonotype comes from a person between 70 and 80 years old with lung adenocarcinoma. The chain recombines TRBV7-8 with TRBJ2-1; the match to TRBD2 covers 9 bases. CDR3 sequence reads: CASSFNARGGLGNEQFF. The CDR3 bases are TGTGCCAGCAGCTTCAACGCGCGGGGGGGCCTAGGTAATGAGCAGTTCTTC.